The 24 T cell receptor beta chains below come from one sample, sequenced in a study of blood T cells in healthy people across ages. Together with a sample-barcoded 5' primer, a J-beta primer mix was included in a second PCR lasting about 7 to 11 cycles. TCRdb itself ran the 5' RACE reads through MiXCR, one entry per CDR3 protein. The sample has 2 million or so distinct CDR3 sequences, around half seen once; the top ten hold 2.1%. The sequenced sample was blood. The receptors come from a woman in her thirties or forties in good health.

This clonotype was seen more than once but under ten times. The chain is built from TRBV28 and TRBJ2-7, with D perhaps TRBD1 (6 bases). Between the trimmed V and J ends, which lost 4 bases and 4 bases, there was a span of 17 bases. The germline gives CDR1 MDHEN, CDR2 SYDVKM. The CDR3 is 15 residues long. CDR3 bases: TGTGCCAGCAGTTCCGAGACAGGTAACTGGTACGAGCAGTACTTC. This translates into CASSSETGNWYEQYF.

The chain is built from TRBV15 and TRBJ2-5; TRBD1 matches at 9 bases. The CDR3 runs to 15 residues. Germline V lookup: CDR1 LNHNV, CDR2 YYDKDF (reference sequence). Trimming took 5 bases from V and 1 from J; bases not matched to a gene: 5. This CDR3 is CATSVLQGAQETQYF. For the CDR3, the DNA is TGTGCCACCAGCGTACTACAGGGGGCCCAAGAGACCCAGTACTTC.

The chain couples TRBV7-2 to TRBJ2-6; the D gene is possibly TRBD1 (6 bases). The CDR3 length is 15 residues. The germline CDR1 and CDR2 sequences are SGHTA and FQGNSA. Trimming shortened V by 8 bases and J by 3 bases, and 14 bases separated the two germline ends. CDR3 amino acids: CASQPGGGGANVLTF. CDR3 coding DNA: TGTGCCAGCCAACCTGGGGGCGGTGGGGCCAACGTCCTGACTTTC.

This chain links TRBV7-2 with TRBJ2-7; D is uncertain. Germline V gives CDR1 SGHTA, CDR2 FQGNSA. V lost 5 bases and J 2 bases, leaving 16 bases between the germline ends. The CDR3 is made up of 15 amino acids. CDR3 sequence reads: CASSPTPPSAYEQYF. DNA of the CDR3: TGTGCCAGCAGCCCGACACCCCCATCAGCCTACGAGCAGTACTTC.

The sample holds a few counts of this clonotype. The rearrangement joins TRBV4-3 to TRBJ2-1; a weak D match, TRBD2 (7 bases). This CDR3 spans 16 amino acids. The V end lost 3 bases, the J end lost 7 bases, and 19 bases lay between the germline ends. Germline V gene lookup returns CDR1 LGHNA and CDR2 YSLEER. DNA of the CDR3: TGCGCCAGCAGCCATCCTGGGGGGGGCCCCTTGAATGAGCAGTTCTTC. It specifies CASSHPGGGPLNEQFF.

The table lists this clonotype with a few counts. This chain connects TRBV7-6 to TRBJ2-3; no clear D gene. The CDR3 runs to 15 residues. With 3 bases removed from V and 2 bases from J, the gap between germline ends came to 12 bases. Germline V gene lookup returns CDR1 SGHVS and CDR2 FNYEAQ. This chain's CDR3 is CASSLAPQPTDTQYF. The CDR3 nucleotides read TGTGCCAGCAGCTTGGCGCCGCAGCCCACAGATACGCAGTATTTT.

CDR3 residues: CASTMGTGLAFF. In DNA form, the CDR3 reads TGTGCCAGCACCATGGGGACAGGGTTAGCTTTCTTT. The gene calls are TRBV21-1 and TRBJ1-1; whether TRBD1, the table's D call, matches the DNA was not checked. TRBV21-1 is labeled a pseudogene. The CDR3 sequence is 12 residues long.

V gene TRBV11-2 combines with J gene TRBJ2-3, with D hard to call. There are 16 residues in the CDR3. V lost 0 bases and J lost 6, with 16 bases in between. Germline V gene lookup returns CDR1 SGHAT and CDR2 FQNNGV. DNA for the CDR3: TGTGCCAGCAGCTTAGAGGGCAGGACCGTGGCCGATACGCAGTATTTT. This encodes CASSLEGRTVADTQYF.

This clonotype was counted a few times. V gene TRBV6-5 combines with J gene TRBJ2-7, with D perhaps assigned TRBD1 or TRBD2 (5 bases each). The CDR3 contains 14 residues. The germline V gene has CDR1 MNHEY and CDR2 SVGAGI. V lost 6 bases to trimming and J lost 0 bases, with 12 bases between them. DNA of the CDR3: TGTGCCAGCAGCTCGGGACCAGCCTCCTACGAGCAGTACTTC. It codes for CASSSGPASYEQYF.

This clonotype has only a few counts. The rearrangement links TRBV27 to TRBJ1-2, with D perhaps matching TRBD1 (6 bases). CDR1 and CDR2 from the germline V gene are MNHEY and SMNVEV (reference sequence). The CDR3 has 15 amino acids. Trimming took off 6 bases at V and 7 bases at J, with 21 bases between the two ends. The CDR3, as DNA: TGTGCCAGCAGGCCTCAGGGGAGTTGGTGGGGTGGCTACACCTTC. Protein product: CASRPQGSWWGGYTF.

This sequence joins TRBV5-1 and TRBJ2-3; a possible D gene is TRBD2 (5 bases). Trimming removed 2 bases from V and 5 bases from J, with 21 bases in between. The germline V gene encodes CDR1 SGHRS and CDR2 YFSETQ. The CDR3 is made up of 17 amino acids. The CDR3 nucleotides are TGCGCCAGCAGCTTCGCCCTCCCCGGGATGGGTGGAGATACGCAGTATTTT. Amino acids: CASSFALPGMGGDTQYF.

In its sample, this clonotype was seen once. This chain joins TRBV4-3 and TRBJ2-2; D uncertain. Trimming pared 0 bases from V and 2 bases from J, leaving 16 bases between. This CDR3 spans 18 amino acids. CDR1 and CDR2 (germline): LGHNA, YSLEER. The CDR3 region is CASSQDTTVTTNTGELFF. CDR3 DNA sequence: TGCGCCAGCAGCCAAGATACGACGGTCACGACAAACACCGGGGAGCTGTTTTTT.

The chain uses TRBV12-3 or TRBV12-4 and TRBJ2-3; 9 bases fit TRBD1. The CDR3 runs to 15 residues. The ends lost 7 bases at V and 1 base at J; junction bases unmatched: 6. The CDR3 here is CASTRDRARTDTQYF. As DNA, the CDR3 is TGTGCCAGCACCCGGGACAGGGCACGCACAGATACGCAGTATTTT.

The chain has TRBV24-1 and TRBJ2-1, with D perhaps TRBD1 or TRBD2 (5 bases each). This CDR3 comprises 12 residues. Germline lookup yields CDR1 KGHDR and CDR2 SFDVKD. The ends were cut back, 7 bases at V and 7 bases at J, with 10 bases in the middle. Here the CDR3 reads CATSVGENEQFF. CDR3 sequence (DNA): TGTGCCACCAGCGTGGGGGAAAATGAGCAGTTCTTC.

As concerns this clonotype: One end of the junction fails to match germline, which may point to a read error. The DNA for the CDR3 is TGCAGCGTTGACCAGGGACGGGCCACAGTTACGCAGTATTTT. It is translated as CSVDQGRATVTQYF. The chain couples TRBV29-1 to TRBJ2-3; perhaps D is TRBD1 or TRBD2 (5 bases each). Germline CDR1 is SQVTM and CDR2 is ANQGSEA. This CDR3 has 14 residues.

The sample holds one count of this clonotype. The gene calls are TRBV7-2 and TRBJ2-5, with D unclear. The V gene lost 3 bases and the J gene lost 11 bases, with 13 bases spanning the gap. Germline V gives CDR1 SGHTA, CDR2 FQGNSA. This CDR3 has 12 residues. CDR3 DNA: TGTGCCAGCAGCTTCGGAGCGAATGAGCAGTACTTC. Translation: CASSFGANEQYF.

There are a few counts of this clonotype. This chain connects TRBV9 to TRBJ2-4; D ambiguous. Germline V gene lookup returns CDR1 SGDLS and CDR2 YYNGEE. This CDR3 is built from 15 residues. V was shortened by 0 bases and J by 0 bases, with 7 bases between the two germline ends. Written as DNA, the CDR3 is TGTGCCAGCAGCGTAGCGTTAGAAGCCAAAAACATTCAGTACTTC. Its protein is CASSVALEAKNIQYF.

CDR3 bases: TGTGCCACTCGGGGAACGCAAGAGACCCAGTACTTC. The encoded protein is CATRGTQETQYF. This rearrangement joins TRBV10-3 to TRBJ2-5, with a weak D call TRBD2 (5 bases). Germline V gene lookup returns CDR1 ENHRY and CDR2 SYGVKD. The CDR3 has 12 amino acids. Deletions cut 10 bases from V and 2 bases from J, with 11 bases between.

This chain connects TRBV5-4 to TRBJ2-3, with D maybe TRBD2 (5 bases). The CDR3 spans 13 residues. The germline gives CDR1 SGHNT, CDR2 YYREEE (reference sequence). V lost 6 bases, J lost 7 bases, and 15 bases lay in between. CDR3 loop: CASMTRDLNTQYF. Written as DNA, the CDR3 is TGTGCCAGCATGACGAGGGATTTAAATACGCAGTATTTT.

This clonotype was counted between two and nine times. The DNA for the CDR3 is TGCAGCGTTTCTTCCGGGACGGGGGCTACTAACTATGGCTACACCTTC. This gives the protein CSVSSGTGATNYGYTF. This chain connects TRBV29-1 to TRBJ1-2, with D possibly matching TRBD1 (6 bases). Trimming removed 5 bases at V and 0 bases at J, with 19 bases between. The CDR3 has 16 residues. CDR1 is SQVTM, CDR2 ANQGSEA, per germline.

This clonotype was observed a handful of times. The V and J genes are TRBV6-5 and TRBJ1-1; TRBD1 is a possible D gene (6 bases). The germline V and J ends were trimmed by 4 bases and 2 bases, with 11 bases remaining between them. This CDR3 is built from 14 residues. CDR1 and CDR2 from the germline V gene are MNHEY and SVGAGI. CDR3 amino acids: CASSLRGPNTEAFF. The CDR3 coding sequence is TGTGCCAGCAGTTTACGGGGGCCCAACACTGAAGCTTTCTTT.

This clonotype was seen a handful of times. The genes are TRBV24-1 and TRBJ2-1; perhaps TRBD2 as D (6 bases). This CDR3 has 14 amino acids. Germline V gene data show CDR1 as KGHDR and CDR2 as SFDVKD. The germline V and J ends were trimmed by 6 bases and 4 bases, with 12 bases remaining between them. CDR3 loop: CATSKGGGYNEQFF. The CDR3 DNA sequence: TGTGCCACCAGTAAGGGAGGTGGTTACAATGAGCAGTTCTTC.

The rearrangement joins TRBV7-6 to TRBJ2-3, with a possible D match to TRBD2 (6 bases). The CDR3 is 16 amino acids. Germline V gene sequence: CDR1 SGHVS, CDR2 FNYEAQ. Between the trimmed V and J ends, which lost 5 bases and 3 bases, there was a span of 18 bases. The CDR3 is CASSPTGTRGTDTQYF. The CDR3 coding sequence is TGTGCCAGCAGCCCAACCGGGACCCGGGGGACAGATACGCAGTATTTT.

The chain couples TRBV4-3 to TRBJ2-1; 10 bases agree with TRBD2. Losses at the gene ends were 0 bases for V and 0 bases for J; bases not matched to a gene: 5. CDR3 length equals 18 residues. The germline gives CDR1 LGHNA, CDR2 YSLEER. CDR3 amino acids: CASSQELAGALSYNEQFF. CDR3 bases: TGCGCCAGCAGCCAAGAGCTAGCGGGGGCCCTCTCCTACAATGAGCAGTTCTTC.